This TCR beta chain is from a study of neoadjuvant anti-PD-1 for oral cavity cancer. The assay was immunoSEQ multiplex PCR, and TCRdb's table has in-frame clones only and misses some. The table shows 73,000 or so clones, with 70% to 90% occurring only once. The V and J ends lost 8 bases and 4 bases, in that order; junction bases with no gene match: 8. Germline CDR1 is GTSNPN and CDR2 is SVGIG (reference sequence). This CDR3 spans 13 amino acids. Stated time point: after neoadjuvant nivolumab, at surgical resection. PBMCs were not maintained or expanded in culture before analysis. This chain connects TRBV30 to TRBJ1-1, with TRBD1 identical over 9 bases. This sample comprised PBMCs, obtained after nivolumab (anti-PD-1) treatment. This sequence originates from a person aged 35-80 years with oral cavity squamous cell carcinoma. The CDR3 DNA reads as TGTGCCACAACGGGACAGGGAGGCACTGAAGCTTTCTTT. This sequence encodes CATTGQGGTEAFF.